This TCR beta chain was retrieved from a study of identical twins. The CDR3 covers 14 residues. Between the trimmed V and J ends, which lost 5 bases and 0 bases, there was a span of 9 bases. CDR1 is KGHSH and CDR2 is LQKENI in the germline V gene. Template switching supplied a universal primer site; unique molecular identifiers were carried on the cDNA. TCRdb processed the 5' RACE reads anew with MiXCR; each CDR3 protein has one entry. The data contain 700,000 or so distinct CDR3 sequences, around 8.6% of them singletons. The study's findings and limits: Analyses based on zero insertions could be partly confounded by invariant MAIT and iNKT cells.

Note on this clonotype: The target antigen is unknown.

These same records also appear under a second study, on yellow fever vaccine responses in identical twins.

This clonotype originated in a woman between 18 and 30 years old in good health. The rearrangement uses TRBV18 and TRBJ2-3; D is undetermined. Sequenced input: PBMCs. The chain's CDR3 is CASSWTASTDTQYF. CDR3 nucleotide sequence: TGTGCCAGCTCATGGACGGCCAGCACAGATACGCAGTATTTT.